This entry concerns a single T cell receptor beta chain. Its antigen is still unknown. The sample comes from a study of T cell responses to AZD1222 COVID-19 vaccine. General study points: Donors in the cohort were predominantly white British and more often female, and clonal diversity was possibly underestimated.

CDR1 is SGHAT, CDR2 FQDESV, per germline (reference sequence). V lost 3 bases and J lost 8, with 8 bases in between. This CDR3 has 12 residues. Data came from immunoSEQ multiplex PCR; TCRdb stores just in-frame clones and leaves some out. The sample contains around 180,000 clones, 90% of which appear only once. The V call is TRBV11-1, the J call TRBJ2-1; D call uncertain. The source of this sequence is an adult in good health. The sequencing used peripheral blood, collected on day 0 of AZD1222 vaccination. CDR3 nucleotide sequence: TGTGCCAGCAGCTTGGCAAATCATGAGCAGTTCTTC. Translating gives CASSLANHEQFF. Full variable domain (rest looked up from reference TRBV11-1 and TRBJ2-1): EAEVAQSPRYKITEKSQAVAFWCDPISGHATLYWYRQILGQGPELLVQFQDESVVDDSQLPKDRFSAERLKGVDSTLKIQPAELGDSAMYLCASSLANHEQFFGPGTRLTVL.